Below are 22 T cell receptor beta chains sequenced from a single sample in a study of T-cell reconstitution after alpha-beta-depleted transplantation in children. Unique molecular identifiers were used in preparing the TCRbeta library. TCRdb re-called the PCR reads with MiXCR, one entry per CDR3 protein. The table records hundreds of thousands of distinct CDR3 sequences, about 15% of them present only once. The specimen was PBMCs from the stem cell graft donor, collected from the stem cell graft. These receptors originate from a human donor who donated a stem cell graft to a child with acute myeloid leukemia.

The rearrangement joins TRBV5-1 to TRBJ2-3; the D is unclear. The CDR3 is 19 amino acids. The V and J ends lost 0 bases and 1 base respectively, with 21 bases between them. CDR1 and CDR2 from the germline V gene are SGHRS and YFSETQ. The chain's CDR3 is CASSLDPRTTFVRTDTQYF. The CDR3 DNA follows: TGCGCCAGCAGCTTGGACCCAAGAACAACTTTCGTCCGCACAGATACGCAGTATTTT. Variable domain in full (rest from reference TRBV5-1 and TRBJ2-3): KAGVTQTPRYLIKTRGQQVTLSCSPISGHRSVSWYQQTPGQGLQFLFEYFSETQRNKGNFPGRFSGRQFSNSRSEMNVSTLELGDSALYLCASSLDPRTTFVRTDTQYFGPGTRLTVL.

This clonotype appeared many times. The CDR3 region has the DNA TGTGCCAGCAGTTTGGAGCTTGGCTATGGCTACACCTTC. It specifies CASSLELGYGYTF. The rearrangement links TRBV12-3 or TRBV12-4 to TRBJ1-2; D remains ambiguous. V was cut by 3 bases and J by 4 bases, with 9 bases left in between. This CDR3 has 13 residues.

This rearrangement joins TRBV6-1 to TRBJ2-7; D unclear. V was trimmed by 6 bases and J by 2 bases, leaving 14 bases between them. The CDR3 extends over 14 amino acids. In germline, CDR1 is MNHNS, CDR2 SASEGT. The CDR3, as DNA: TGTGCCAGCAGCATTGACCGCTCTACCTACGAGCAGTACTTC. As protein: CASSIDRSTYEQYF.

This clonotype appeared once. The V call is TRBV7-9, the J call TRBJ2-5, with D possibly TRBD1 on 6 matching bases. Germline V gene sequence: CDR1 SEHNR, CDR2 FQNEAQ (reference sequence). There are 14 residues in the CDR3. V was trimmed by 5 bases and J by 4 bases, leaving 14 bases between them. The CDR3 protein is CASSDGTRGETQYF. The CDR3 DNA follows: TGTGCCAGCAGCGACGGGACAAGGGGAGAGACCCAGTACTTC. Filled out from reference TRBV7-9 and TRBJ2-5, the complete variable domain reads DTGVSQNPRHKITKRGQNVTFRCDPISEHNRLYWYRQTLGQGPEFLTYFQNEAQLEKSRLLSDRFSAERPKGSFSTLEIQRTEQGDSAMYLCASSDGTRGETQYFGPGTRLLVL.

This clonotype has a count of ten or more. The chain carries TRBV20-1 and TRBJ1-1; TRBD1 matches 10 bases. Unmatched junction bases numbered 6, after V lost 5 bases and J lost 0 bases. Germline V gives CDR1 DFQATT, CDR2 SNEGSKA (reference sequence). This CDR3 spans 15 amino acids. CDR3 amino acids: CSARDRGRLNTEAFF. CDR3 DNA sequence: TGCAGTGCTCGGGACAGGGGCCGGTTGAACACTGAAGCTTTCTTT.

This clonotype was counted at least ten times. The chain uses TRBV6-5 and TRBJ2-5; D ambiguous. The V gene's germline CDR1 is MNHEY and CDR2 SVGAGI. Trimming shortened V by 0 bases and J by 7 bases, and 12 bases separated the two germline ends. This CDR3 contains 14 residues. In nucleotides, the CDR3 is TGTGCCAGCAGTTACTCATTAGGCTTGGGGACCCAGTACTTC. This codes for CASSYSLGLGTQYF.

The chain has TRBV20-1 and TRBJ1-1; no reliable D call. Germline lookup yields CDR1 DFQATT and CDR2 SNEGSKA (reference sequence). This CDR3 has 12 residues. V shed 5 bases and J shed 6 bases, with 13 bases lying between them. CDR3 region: CSAPGLSPEAFF. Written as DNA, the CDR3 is TGCAGTGCTCCCGGCCTGAGCCCTGAAGCTTTCTTT.

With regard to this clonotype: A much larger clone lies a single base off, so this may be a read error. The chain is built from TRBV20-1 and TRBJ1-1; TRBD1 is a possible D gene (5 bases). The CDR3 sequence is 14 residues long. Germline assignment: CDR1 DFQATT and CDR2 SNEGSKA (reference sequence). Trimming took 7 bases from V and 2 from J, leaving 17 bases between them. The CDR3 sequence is CSEEGPGDNTEAFF. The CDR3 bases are TGCAGTGAAGAGGGACCCGGAGACAACACTGAAGCTTTCTTT.

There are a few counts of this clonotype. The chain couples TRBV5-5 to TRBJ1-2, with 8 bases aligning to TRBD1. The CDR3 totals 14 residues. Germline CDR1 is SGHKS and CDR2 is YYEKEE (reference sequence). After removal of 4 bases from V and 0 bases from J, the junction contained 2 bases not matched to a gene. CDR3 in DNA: TGTGCCAGCAGCGCCAGGGGGCCTAACTATGGCTACACCTTC. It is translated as CASSARGPNYGYTF.

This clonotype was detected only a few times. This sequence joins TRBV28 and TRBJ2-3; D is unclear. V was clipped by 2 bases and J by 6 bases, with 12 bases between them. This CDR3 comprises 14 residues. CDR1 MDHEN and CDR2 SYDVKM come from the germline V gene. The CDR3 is CASSLTPSKDTQYF. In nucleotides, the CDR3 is TGTGCCAGCAGTTTAACCCCTTCTAAGGATACGCAGTATTTT. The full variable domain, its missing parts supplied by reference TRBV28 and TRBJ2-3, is DVKVTQSSRYLVKRTGEKVFLECVQDMDHENMFWYRQDPGLGLRLIYFSYDVKMKEKGDIPEGYSVSREKKERFSLILESASTNQTSMYLCASSLTPSKDTQYFGPGTRLTVL.

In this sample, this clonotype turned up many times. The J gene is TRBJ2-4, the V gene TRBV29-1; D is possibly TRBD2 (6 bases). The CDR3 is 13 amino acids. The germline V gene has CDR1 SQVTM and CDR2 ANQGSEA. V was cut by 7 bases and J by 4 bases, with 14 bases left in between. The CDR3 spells CSALPGTKNIQYF. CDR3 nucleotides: TGCAGCGCTCTCCCCGGGACTAAAAACATTCAGTACTTC.

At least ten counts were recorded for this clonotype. CDR3 nucleotides: TGTGCCAGCAGCTTAGAAACCGGGGTAAACTATGGCTACACCTTC. This codes for CASSLETGVNYGYTF. The V gene is TRBV7-2, the J gene TRBJ1-2; D is unresolved. The ends were cut back, 1 base at V and 2 bases at J, with 11 bases in the middle. CDR1 and CDR2 (germline): SGHTA, FQGNSA. The CDR3 runs to 15 residues.

The CDR3 sequence is CASSLTQGGREQFF. CDR3 DNA sequence: TGTGCCAGCAGCTTAACACAGGGGGGTCGTGAGCAGTTCTTC. The chain joins TRBV7-9 to TRBJ2-1, with 8 bases matching TRBD1. CDR1 SEHNR and CDR2 FQNEAQ come from the germline V gene (reference sequence). This CDR3 region has 14 residues. Losses at the gene ends were 2 bases for V and 9 bases for J; bases not matched to a gene: 6.

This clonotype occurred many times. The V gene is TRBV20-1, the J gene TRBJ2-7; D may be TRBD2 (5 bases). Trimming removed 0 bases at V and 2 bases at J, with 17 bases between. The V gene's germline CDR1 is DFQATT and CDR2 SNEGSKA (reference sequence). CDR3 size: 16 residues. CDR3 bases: TGCAGTGCTAGAGATAGAGCGGCAGCCTCCGCCTACGAGCAGTACTTC. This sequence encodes CSARDRAAASAYEQYF.

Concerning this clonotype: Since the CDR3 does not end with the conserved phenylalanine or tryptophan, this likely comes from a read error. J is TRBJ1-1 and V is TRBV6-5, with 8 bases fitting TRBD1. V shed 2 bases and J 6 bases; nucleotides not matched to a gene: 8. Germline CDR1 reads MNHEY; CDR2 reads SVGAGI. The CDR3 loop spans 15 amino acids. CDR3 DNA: TGTGCCAGCAGTTACGGGACAGGCCTTCACTCTGAAGCTTTCTTA. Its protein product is CASSYGTGLHSEAFL.

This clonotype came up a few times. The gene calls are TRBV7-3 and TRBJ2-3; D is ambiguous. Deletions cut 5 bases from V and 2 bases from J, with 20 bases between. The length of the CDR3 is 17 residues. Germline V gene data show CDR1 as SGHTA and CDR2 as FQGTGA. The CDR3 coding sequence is TGTGCCAGCAGCCTAAACCCCCTTGGAAGAGCCACAGATACGCAGTATTTT. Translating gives CASSLNPLGRATDTQYF.

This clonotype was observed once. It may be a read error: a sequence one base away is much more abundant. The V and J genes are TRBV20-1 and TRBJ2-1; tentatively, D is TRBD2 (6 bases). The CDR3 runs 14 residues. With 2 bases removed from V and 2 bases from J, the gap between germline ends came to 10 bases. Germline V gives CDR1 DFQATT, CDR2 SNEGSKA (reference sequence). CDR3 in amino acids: CSARRWGAYNEQFF. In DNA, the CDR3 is TGCAGTGCTAGAAGATGGGGGGCCTACAATGAGCAGTTCTTC.

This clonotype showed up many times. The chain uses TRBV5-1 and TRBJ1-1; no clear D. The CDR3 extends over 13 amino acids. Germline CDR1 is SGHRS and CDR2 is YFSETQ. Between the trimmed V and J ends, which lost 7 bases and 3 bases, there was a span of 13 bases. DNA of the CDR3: TGCGCCAGCGGCCTGGAACGAGACACTGAAGCTTTCTTT. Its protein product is CASGLERDTEAFF.

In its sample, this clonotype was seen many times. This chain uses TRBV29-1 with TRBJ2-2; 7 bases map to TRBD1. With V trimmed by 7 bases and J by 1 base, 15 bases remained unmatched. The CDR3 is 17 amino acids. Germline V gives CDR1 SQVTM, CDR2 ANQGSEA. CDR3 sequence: CSGQILGTAGNTGELFF. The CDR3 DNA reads TGCAGCGGGCAAATCCTCGGGACAGCCGGGAACACCGGGGAGCTGTTTTTT.

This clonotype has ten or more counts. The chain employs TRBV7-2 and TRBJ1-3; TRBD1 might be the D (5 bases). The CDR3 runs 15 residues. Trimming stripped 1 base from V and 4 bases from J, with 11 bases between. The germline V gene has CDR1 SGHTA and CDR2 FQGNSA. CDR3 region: CASSLGGRLGNTIYF. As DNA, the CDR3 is TGTGCCAGCAGCTTAGGGGGACGGCTCGGAAACACCATATATTTT.

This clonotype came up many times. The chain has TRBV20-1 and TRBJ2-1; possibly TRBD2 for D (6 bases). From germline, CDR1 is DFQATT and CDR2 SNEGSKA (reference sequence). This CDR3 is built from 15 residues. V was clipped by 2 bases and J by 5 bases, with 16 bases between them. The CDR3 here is CSARLQSSGNNEQFF. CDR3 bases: TGCAGTGCTAGACTTCAAAGTAGCGGCAACAATGAGCAGTTCTTC.

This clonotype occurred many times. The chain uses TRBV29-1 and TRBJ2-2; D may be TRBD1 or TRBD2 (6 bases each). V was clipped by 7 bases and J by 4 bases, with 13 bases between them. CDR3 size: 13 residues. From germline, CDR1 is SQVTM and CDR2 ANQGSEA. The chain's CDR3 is CSARKGGTGELFF. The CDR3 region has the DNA TGCAGCGCGCGGAAGGGGGGCACCGGGGAGCTGTTTTTT.